The 27 T cell receptor beta chains listed next were all sequenced from one sample in a study of CD8 T cells in ankylosing spondylitis. No antigen is known for these receptors. TCRdb re-called the 5' RACE reads through MiXCR, storing one row per CDR3 protein. The data contain around 890,000 distinct CDR3 sequences, 12% of them singletons. Study-wide results and limits: Characteristic of ankylosing spondylitis blood, it appeared, was a TCR beta motif comprising several highly homologous variants.

Sequencing was done on a sample of blood, either unsorted or a sorted T cell fraction (not recorded which). Source of these receptors: a male donor with ankylosing spondylitis.

This clonotype was observed many times. The chain joins TRBV4-3 to TRBJ1-5; perhaps TRBD1 as D (5 bases). Germline loops: CDR1 LGHNA, CDR2 YSLEER. Trimming cost V 2 bases and J 5 bases, with 13 bases left between them. The CDR3 spans 15 residues. The CDR3 is CASSQLAGLDQPQHF. The CDR3 DNA reads as TGCGCCAGCAGCCAATTGGCGGGGCTCGATCAGCCCCAGCATTTT.

The chain links TRBV9 to TRBJ1-1; perhaps TRBD1 as D (6 bases). Germline V gene sequence: CDR1 SGDLS, CDR2 YYNGEE. CDR3 size: 16 residues. V lost 0 bases, J lost 8 bases, and 20 bases lay in between. The CDR3 sequence: CASSVGPATGLGEAFF. In DNA form, the CDR3 reads TGTGCCAGCAGCGTAGGACCCGCGACAGGCCTCGGGGAAGCTTTCTTT.

The V gene is TRBV28, the J gene TRBJ1-3; 11 bases agree with TRBD1. V dropped 4 bases and J dropped 8; count of bases not matched to a gene: 4. The CDR3 has 14 amino acids. Germline V gene data show CDR1 as MDHEN and CDR2 as SYDVKM. The CDR3 DNA follows: TGTGCCAGCAGTTCGGGACAGGGGGTATACACCATATATTTT. Translation: CASSSGQGVYTIYF.

This clonotype was seen more than once but under ten times. The V gene is TRBV7-2, the J gene TRBJ2-2; D is ambiguous. V gave up 0 bases and J gave up 5 bases, with 10 bases separating them. CDR1 is SGHTA, CDR2 FQGNSA, per germline. The CDR3 consists of 15 residues. CDR3 sequence (DNA): TGTGCCAGCAGCTTAGCGGCAGACGGAACCGGGGAGCTGTTTTTT. Amino acids: CASSLAADGTGELFF.

This clonotype showed up just a few times. The rearrangement uses TRBV7-2 and TRBJ2-3; 8 positions match TRBD1. Unmatched junction bases numbered 10, after V lost 4 bases and J lost 1 base. In germline, CDR1 is SGHTA, CDR2 FQGNSA. This CDR3 is built from 17 residues. CDR3 sequence: CASSSGQGRGGTDTQYF. Written as DNA, the CDR3 is TGTGCCAGCAGCTCCGGACAGGGCCGAGGAGGCACAGATACGCAGTATTTT.

In this sample, this clonotype turned up a few times. V is TRBV28 and J is TRBJ2-3; maybe TRBD1 (6 bases). V lost 5 bases, J lost 2 bases, and 14 bases lay in between. CDR1 and CDR2 (germline): MDHEN, SYDVKM. The CDR3 has 15 amino acids. In DNA, the CDR3 is TGTGCCAGCAGTACCCGGGACAACTACACAGATACGCAGTATTTT. Its translation is CASSTRDNYTDTQYF.

J is TRBJ2-2 and V is TRBV5-6; D possibly corresponds to TRBD1 (5 bases). This CDR3 has 14 residues. Germline V gene data show CDR1 as SGHDT and CDR2 as YYEEEE. Trimming stripped 5 bases from V and 4 bases from J, with 12 bases between. For the CDR3, the DNA is TGTGCCAGCAGTTGGGCAGGGCCCACCGGGGAGCTGTTTTTT. It is translated as CASSWAGPTGELFF.

The chain uses TRBV20-1 and TRBJ1-1; D uncertain. CDR3 size: 16 residues. V was pared by 1 base and J by 0 bases, with 15 bases between. The germline gives CDR1 DFQATT, CDR2 SNEGSKA (reference sequence). The CDR3 loop reads CSARVPGRRLNTEAFF. In DNA, the CDR3 is TGCAGTGCTAGAGTCCCCGGTAGGAGGTTGAACACTGAAGCTTTCTTT.

This clonotype occurred a few times. The rearrangement uses TRBV29-1 and TRBJ1-1, with unresolved D. The V end lost 7 bases, the J end lost 0 bases, and 15 bases lay between the germline ends. The length of the CDR3 is 14 residues. Per germline, CDR1 SQVTM and CDR2 ANQGSEA. The CDR3 coding sequence is TGCAGCGAAATTAAAGGGCTGATGAACACTGAAGCTTTCTTT. This codes for CSEIKGLMNTEAFF.

The chain employs TRBV20-1 and TRBJ2-3; D is ambiguous. The germline gives CDR1 DFQATT, CDR2 SNEGSKA (reference sequence). V lost 7 bases, J lost 0 bases, and 8 bases lay in between. The CDR3 has 12 residues. The CDR3, as DNA: TGCAGTGTAGGCCGGAGCACAGATACGCAGTATTTT. Translated: CSVGRSTDTQYF.

V is TRBV15 and J is TRBJ2-1, with a weak D call TRBD2 (5 bases). This CDR3 comprises 15 residues. V dropped 1 base and J dropped 4 bases, with 11 bases sitting between them. Germline CDR1 is LNHNV and CDR2 is YYDKDF (reference sequence). CDR3 loop: CATSRGAETYNEQFF. For the CDR3, the DNA is TGTGCCACCAGCAGAGGAGCGGAGACTTACAATGAGCAGTTCTTC.

The rearrangement uses TRBV28 and TRBJ2-1; 8 positions match TRBD1. CDR1 is MDHEN, CDR2 SYDVKM, per germline. The CDR3 is made up of 16 amino acids. With 4 bases clipped from V and 2 bases from J, the junction kept 7 bases outside the gene matches. The CDR3 here is CASSSSGQGTYNEQFF. CDR3 bases: TGTGCCAGCAGTTCATCTGGACAGGGCACCTACAATGAGCAGTTCTTC.

The sample holds one count of this clonotype. CDR3 protein: CASRRGNGETQYF. The CDR3 bases are TGTGCCAGTCGCAGGGGGAACGGGGAGACCCAGTACTTC. The chain combines TRBV19 with TRBJ2-5; 7 bases are a match to TRBD1. The germline V gene encodes CDR1 LNHDA and CDR2 SQIVND (reference sequence). Trimming took 8 bases from V and 5 from J; bases not matched to a gene: 8. The CDR3 spans 13 residues.

This rearrangement joins TRBV5-6 to TRBJ2-7; no clear D. The V gene's germline CDR1 is SGHDT and CDR2 YYEEEE. The CDR3 loop spans 18 amino acids. Trimming cost V 1 base and J 0 bases, with 20 bases left between them. The CDR3 protein is CASSLSVRWKQSSYEQYF. The CDR3 DNA follows: TGTGCCAGCAGCTTGTCGGTTCGTTGGAAACAAAGCTCCTACGAGCAGTACTTC.

A few counts support this clonotype. The chain joins TRBV10-3 to TRBJ2-1; the D call may be TRBD1 or TRBD2 (6 bases each). The germline V and J ends were trimmed by 0 bases and 6 bases, with 15 bases remaining between them. Per the germline V gene, CDR1 is ENHRY and CDR2 is SYGVKD. This CDR3 region has 16 residues. Here the CDR3 reads CAISESGEGGLNEQFF. In DNA, the CDR3 is TGTGCCATCAGTGAGTCGGGAGAAGGGGGGCTCAATGAGCAGTTCTTC.

This clonotype was recorded a few times. A junction end diverges from the germline sequence, so it may reflect a read error. The rearrangement uses TRBV12-3 or TRBV12-4 and TRBJ1-1, with D tentatively TRBD1 (6 bases). This CDR3 has 14 amino acids. CDR3 coding DNA: TGTGCCAGCAGGTTAGGGGGGCGGTCCACTGAAGCTTTCTTT. This gives the protein CASRLGGRSTEAFF.

The gene calls are TRBV7-2 and TRBJ1-2; D gene ambiguous. The CDR3 totals 14 residues. The germline CDR1 and CDR2 sequences are SGHTA and FQGNSA. The germline V and J ends were trimmed by 5 bases and 7 bases, with 17 bases remaining between them. In DNA form, the CDR3 reads TGTGCCAGCAGCCCGCAGCCGGCAACGGGTGGCTACACCTTC. Translated: CASSPQPATGGYTF. The full variable domain, in which reference TRBV7-2 and TRBJ1-2 provide the parts outside the CDR3, is GAGVSQSPSNKVTEKGKDVELRCDPISGHTALYWYRQSLGQGLEFLIYFQGNSAPDKSGLPSDRFSAERTGGSVSTLTIQRTQQEDSAVYLCASSPQPATGGYTFGSGTRLTVV.

This clonotype appeared many times. The chain carries TRBV20-1 and TRBJ1-5; no firm D call. The germline V gene encodes CDR1 DFQATT and CDR2 SNEGSKA (reference sequence). Trimming shortened V by 1 base and J by 4 bases, and 8 bases separated the two germline ends. The CDR3 loop spans 13 amino acids. The CDR3 is CSARGGRNQPQHF. The CDR3 nucleotides read TGCAGTGCTAGAGGAGGGCGTAATCAGCCCCAGCATTTT.

The V gene is TRBV20-1, the J gene TRBJ2-5, with D perhaps matching TRBD1 or TRBD2 (6 bases each). The CDR3 consists of 15 residues. Looked up from germline, CDR1 is DFQATT and CDR2 is SNEGSKA (reference sequence). The ends were cut back, 4 bases at V and 1 base at J, with 16 bases in the middle. The DNA of the CDR3 is TGCAGTGCTACCCCGGGACACGGGAGCCAAGAGACCCAGTACTTC. Amino acids: CSATPGHGSQETQYF.

Many counts were recorded for this clonotype. The chain carries TRBV29-1 and TRBJ1-2, with 9 bases matching TRBD1. From germline, CDR1 is SQVTM and CDR2 ANQGSEA. J was trimmed by 4 bases and V by 3 bases; bases with no gene match: 6. CDR3 length: 14 amino acids. The CDR3: CSVDGPGQGYGYTF. The CDR3 bases are TGCAGCGTTGATGGTCCGGGACAGGGCTATGGCTACACCTTC.

This clonotype was observed a few times. V usage is TRBV9 and J usage is TRBJ1-2; D uncertain. Per germline, CDR1 SGDLS and CDR2 YYNGEE. This CDR3 region has 13 residues. Trimming took 2 bases from V and 7 from J, leaving 12 bases between them. The CDR3 nucleotides read TGTGCCAGCAGCGTTCCGGGTGTCAGTGGCTACACCTTC. Protein sequence: CASSVPGVSGYTF.

Here the CDR3 reads CATSRALAGTDTQYF. CDR3 in DNA: TGTGCCACCAGCAGGGCGCTAGCGGGCACAGATACGCAGTATTTT. V and J are TRBV15 and TRBJ2-3; 7 bases are shared with TRBD2. This CDR3 has 15 amino acids. With V trimmed by 3 bases and J by 1 base, 4 bases remained unmatched. CDR1 and CDR2 (germline): LNHNV, YYDKDF (reference sequence).

This clonotype was counted between two and nine times. The rearrangement joins TRBV5-5 to TRBJ2-5; the match to TRBD2 covers 7 bases. CDR1 and CDR2 from the germline V gene are SGHKS and YYEKEE (reference sequence). The trim removed 0 bases at V and 1 base at J, leaving 12 bases unmatched. The CDR3 is 18 residues long. Here the CDR3 DNA reads TGTGCCAGCAGCTTGGGAAGGGGCGGGGGTTGGGCCCAAGAGACCCAGTACTTC. As protein: CASSLGRGGGWAQETQYF.

A few counts support this clonotype. V and J are TRBV20-1 and TRBJ1-6; 8 bases match TRBD1. This CDR3 comprises 13 residues. Germline V gene sequence: CDR1 DFQATT, CDR2 SNEGSKA (reference sequence). Trimming at V came to 5 bases and at J to 6 bases, leaving 3 bases not matched to a gene. Here the CDR3 reads CSAVDRANSPLHF. The CDR3 DNA sequence: TGCAGTGCTGTGGACAGGGCTAATTCACCCCTCCACTTT.

This sequence joins TRBV6-4 and TRBJ2-1; 15 bases are shared with TRBD2. J lost 8 bases, V lost 4 bases, and 3 bases had no gene match. The germline gives CDR1 MRHNA, CDR2 SNTAGT. The CDR3 totals 15 residues. CDR3 bases: TGTGCCAGCAGTGCGGGACTAGCGGGAGGATATGAGCAGTTCTTC. Amino acids: CASSAGLAGGYEQFF.

This clonotype was observed once. This rearrangement joins TRBV20-1 to TRBJ2-7; perhaps D is TRBD1 or TRBD2 (5 bases each). Per germline, CDR1 DFQATT and CDR2 SNEGSKA (reference sequence). The CDR3 extends over 18 amino acids. The CDR3 protein is CSATLANWSLGRVYEQYF. The CDR3 DNA reads TGCAGCGCGACCCTAGCAAACTGGTCTTTGGGGCGGGTCTACGAGCAGTACTTC.

This clonotype was counted between two and nine times. This chain links TRBV20-1 with TRBJ2-5; 7 bases are shared with TRBD2. Trimming removed 3 bases from V and 0 bases from J; junction bases left unmatched: 4. The CDR3 consists of 14 residues. The germline gives CDR1 DFQATT, CDR2 SNEGSKA (reference sequence). As DNA, the CDR3 is TGCAGTGCTAGCAATAGCGGGTACCAAGAGACCCAGTACTTC. Its translation: CSASNSGYQETQYF.